This TCR beta chain came from a study of glioma-infiltrating T cells after dendritic cell vaccination. All glioblastoma patients lacked an isocitrate dehydrogenase mutation. Blood PBMC samples: pre-vaccination, two weeks post third vaccination, and at tumor progression. Libraries were prepared by immunoSEQ multiplex PCR; TCRdb keeps only in-frame clonotypes and omits some of them. The table records approximately 67,000 clones, around 86% of them present only once. Sample: blood, taken before dendritic cell vaccination. The receptor comes from a human donor with glioblastoma.

CDR3 DNA sequence: TGTGCCAGCTCGGAGGGAGCCTTTAGCACAGATACGCAGTATTTT. Protein product: CASSEGAFSTDTQYF. The rearrangement uses TRBV6-4 and TRBJ2-3; D possibly corresponds to TRBD2 (6 bases). The CDR3 is 15 residues long. The germline V gene encodes CDR1 MRHNA and CDR2 SNTAGT. V lost 8 bases and J 0 bases, leaving 15 bases between the germline ends.